This T cell receptor (beta chain) was profiled in a study of cytomegalovirus exposure and HLA in healthy donors. From germline, CDR1 is SGHNT and CDR2 YYREEE (reference sequence). This CDR3 has 14 amino acids. V was clipped by 3 bases and J by 4 bases, with 10 bases between them. This clone has only one observation. Primers for the PCR totalled 60 Vbeta and 13 Jbeta. In the source study's methods: In a later analysis, 75 million to 95 million unique TCR beta chains included roughly 11 million shared by two or more donors. Produced via immunoSEQ multiplex PCR; TCRdb's table is partial and in-frame only. The V and J calls and clone size come from that table; D and trimming were worked out from the DNA. The sample lists about 180,000 clones, 75% to 90% seen once, with under 1.5% in the top ten.

The rearrangement uses TRBV5-4 and TRBJ1-4, with TRBD1 as a possible D gene (5 bases). This receptor was obtained from a girl aged 5-17 years in good health and CMV-seropositive. The sequenced sample was PBMCs. Written as DNA, the CDR3 is TGTGCCAGCAGCTCCCGCGGGGGTAATGAAAAACTGTTTTTT. Protein: CASSSRGGNEKLFF. The full variable domain, with the rest looked up from reference TRBV5-4 and TRBJ1-4, is ETGVTQSPTHLIKTRGQQVTLRCSSQSGHNTVSWYQQALGQGPQFIFQYYREEENGRGNFPPRFSGLQFPNYSSELNVNALELDDSALYLCASSSRGGNEKLFFGSGTQLSVL.